What follows is one T cell receptor beta chain and its context. The antigen remains undetermined. The data were produced by immunoSEQ multiplex PCR, yet TCRdb's version contains in-frame clones alone and is incomplete. Counted here are a few hundred thousand clones, almost 90% occurring once; the ten biggest clones make up approximately 5%. Treatment in this sample: about 20 received Ad26.COV2.S at low or high dose, single or two shots; 5 received placebo; per-sample allocation not given. Sampling was done on day 63 after the first vaccine or placebo injection. Per the germline V gene, CDR1 is GTSNPN and CDR2 is SVGIG (reference sequence). The CDR3 contains 13 residues. V lost 1 base, J lost 6 bases, and 5 bases stayed unmatched. The entry originates in a study of Ad26.COV2.S vaccination and SARS-CoV-2 variants. The study, taken as a whole, reports: From the TCR breadth and depth analyses, total T cell responses may have been underestimated.

This receptor was obtained from a person aged 18-60 years who received the Ad26.COV2.S COVID-19 vaccine or a placebo. The chain links TRBV30 to TRBJ1-1; 7 nucleotides agree with TRBD1. Here the sequenced sample was peripheral blood, taken in a trial of Ad26.COV2.S vaccine versus placebo. In DNA form, the CDR3 reads TGTGCCTGGAGTGCACACGACAGGGCTGAAGCTTTCTTT. Its translation: CAWSAHDRAEAFF.